This T cell receptor (beta chain) was found in a study of cytomegalovirus exposure and HLA in healthy donors. Study as a whole: Samples from HLA-typed donors yielded about 85 million unique TCRs in an early data release. Study observations and caveats: Presence/absence analyses supposed approximately even sequencing depth among donors. In a later analysis, TCR association rates varied by HLA locus: DRB1 most, HLA-C fewest.

Primers: 60 Vbeta forward and 13 Jbeta reverse. Profiling relied on immunoSEQ multiplex PCR, and the TCRdb table lists in-frame clones only, not all of them. The listing contains some 110,000 clones. The V gene lost 7 bases and the J gene lost 2 bases, with 15 bases spanning the gap. Germline CDR1 reads SNHLY; CDR2 reads FYNNEI. The CDR3 extends over 14 amino acids. With regard to this clone: Antigen: not known.

V and J are TRBV2 and TRBJ2-7, with D perhaps TRBD1 (6 bases). Source material: PBMCs. The TCR originated in a man between 40 and 49 years old in good health and CMV-seronegative. DNA for the CDR3: TGTGCCAGCACCCCCAGGGGTAGAGCCTACGAGCAGTACTTC. It is translated as CASTPRGRAYEQYF.